The clone carrying this T cell receptor beta chain came up many times. This sample was included in a study of T cells in Graves' hyperthyroidism and ophthalmopathy. Turning to the study itself: Initial diagnosis, before any treatment, was when peripheral blood was collected.

The hyperthyroidism patients had all been newly diagnosed, and their disease duration was under 2 months. Their ages ranged from 18 to 65 years. Every diagnosis used clinical symptoms, serum thyroxine and TRAb, thyroid ultrasound and orbital computed tomography. Using RNA transcripts as the source, TCR beta CDR3 regions were amplified. Initially, a first-round RT-PCR of the TCR CDR3 employed the HTBI primer set. TCRdb reprocessed the multiplex PCR reads via MiXCR and lists one record per CDR3 protein. The top ten clones hold about 49% of a sample with under 350,000 distinct CDR3 sequences, around a sixth of them seen once. The germline V and J ends were trimmed by 3 bases and 0 bases, with 8 bases remaining between them. Germline loops: CDR1 GTSNPN, CDR2 SVGIG (reference sequence). The CDR3 consists of 13 residues.

Specimen: blood. The chain employs TRBV30 and TRBJ1-1; no clear D gene. The clonotype comes from a woman between 45 and 65 years old with Graves' hyperthyroidism. CDR3 DNA sequence: TGTGCCTGGAGAGGAAAACTGAACACTGAAGCTTTCTTT. It yields the protein CAWRGKLNTEAFF.